This record concerns one T cell receptor (beta chain) sequence. What it binds is not known. The data belong to a study of graft-versus-host responses after intestinal transplantation. Germline CDR1 reads MNHEY; CDR2 reads SMNVEV (reference sequence). The CDR3 contains 14 residues. V dropped 4 bases and J dropped 6; count of bases not matched to a gene: 8. Assay: immunoSEQ multiplex PCR; the TCRdb copy retains only in-frame clones and omits some. The sample has roughly 100,000 clones; roughly 87% are singletons. The TCR sequence derives from a human donor who received an intestinal transplant. Sequenced here: unstimulated CD4+ T cells sorted from spleen or lymph node cells, sampled before intestinal transplant. The rearrangement joins TRBV27 to TRBJ1-2, with TRBD1 matching over 7 bases. In DNA, the CDR3 is TGTGCCAGCAGTTCAAACAGGGGAGAGAATGGCTACACCTTC. Amino acids: CASSSNRGENGYTF.